One and the same sample provided the 31 T cell receptor beta chains below, sequenced in a study of regulatory T cells in long-lasting Graves disease (dated by TCRdb to the early 2020s). Library preparation used multiplex PCR. Sequencing instrument: Illumina HiSeq 4000. CDR3 regions were amplified by Arm-PCR with iRepertoire HTBI primers to construct TCR beta libraries. TCRdb reran the public reads through fastp at Q25 and MiXCR, keeping productive beta chains. Rows with one shared CDR3 protein collapse into an entry with the most common genes and DNA. In this sample the table shows approximately 460,000 distinct CDR3 sequences, about 15% of which occur a single time. Jointly, the top ten make up about 10% of the sample. According to the study, the label for this sample's time point signals: newly diagnosed GD, antithyroid drugs for less than 3 months. For both TCR sequencing and RNA sequencing, RNA was extracted from PBMCs in TRIzol.

The sample also formed part of further work on T cells in Graves' hyperthyroidism and ophthalmopathy.

The source was peripheral blood mononuclear cells (PBMCs), collected at new diagnosis, from a patient treated with antithyroid drugs. These receptor sequences come from a woman aged 25 to 39 with Graves disease. Donor details come from another sample of the same person, matched by shared clones.

The V and J genes are TRBV3-1 and TRBJ1-5; weak D call: TRBD1 (6 bases). Germline assignment: CDR1 LGHDT and CDR2 YNNKEL (reference sequence). The V and J ends lost 6 bases and 5 bases respectively, with 14 bases between them. This CDR3 spans 14 amino acids. CDR3 sequence (DNA): TGTGCCAGCAGGATGACAGGTGACGATCAGCCCCAGCATTTT. Amino acid sequence: CASRMTGDDQPQHF.

This clonotype was observed many times. This chain connects TRBV20-1 to TRBJ2-7; 8 nucleotides match TRBD2. V shed 0 bases and J 9 bases; nucleotides not matched to a gene: 13. Germline CDR1 reads DFQATT; CDR2 reads SNEGSKA (reference sequence). The CDR3 consists of 15 residues. The CDR3 coding sequence is TGCAGTGCTAGAGATGGGTCGGGAGGGCTGGGTGTGCAGTACTTC. As protein: CSARDGSGGLGVQYF.

This clonotype was seen a handful of times. In DNA, the CDR3 is TGTGCCACCTCATCCCGGCGGAACACTGAAGCTTTCTTT. Translated: CATSSRRNTEAFF. The chain links TRBV19 to TRBJ1-1; D not certain. V was cut by 10 bases and J by 1 base, with 13 bases left in between. This CDR3 comprises 13 residues. Germline V gene data show CDR1 as LNHDA and CDR2 as SQIVND (reference sequence).

The rearrangement uses TRBV4-1 and TRBJ2-3; unclear D gene. The germline CDR1 and CDR2 sequences are MGHRA and YSYEKL. CDR3 length equals 13 residues. The V gene lost 1 base and the J gene lost 2 bases, with 4 bases spanning the gap. This CDR3 reads CASSQVTTDTQYF. CDR3 nucleotides: TGCGCCAGCAGCCAAGTCACCACAGATACGCAGTATTTT.

This clonotype came up many times. The chain is built from TRBV11-2 and TRBJ1-3; D is possibly TRBD1 (5 bases). With 4 bases removed from V and 2 bases from J, the gap between germline ends came to 15 bases. Germline CDR1 SGHAT, CDR2 FQNNGV. There are 16 residues in the CDR3. CDR3: CASSSRGGLAGNTIYF. In nucleotides, the CDR3 is TGTGCCAGCAGCTCCCGCGGGGGTTTGGCTGGAAACACCATATATTTT. The whole variable domain, remainder taken from reference TRBV11-2 and TRBJ1-3, is EAGVAQSPRYKIIEKRQSVAFWCNPISGHATLYWYQQILGQGPKLLIQFQNNGVVDDSQLPKDRFSAERLKGVDSTLKIQPAKLEDSAVYLCASSSRGGLAGNTIYFGEGSWLTVV.

The sample holds many counts of this clonotype. The chain employs TRBV27 and TRBJ2-7; 8 bases agree with TRBD2. The junction had 2 bases not matched to a gene; V was cut back by 4 bases and J by 0 bases. Germline V gene lookup returns CDR1 MNHEY and CDR2 SMNVEV (reference sequence). This CDR3 is built from 14 residues. In DNA, the CDR3 is TGTGCCAGCAGTTCGGGGACTAGCTCCTACGAGCAGTACTTC. Its protein product is CASSSGTSSYEQYF.

In this sample, this clonotype turned up many times. This chain uses TRBV7-8 with TRBJ1-5; 9 bases agree with TRBD1. The CDR3 totals 15 residues. Germline V gene data show CDR1 as SGHVS and CDR2 as FQNEAQ. The J segment lost 2 bases and the V segment lost 9 bases, leaving 8 bases of the junction unmatched. The CDR3 DNA is TGTGCCAGTGGACAGGGGAGCTATGGCAATCAGCCCCAGCATTTT. Its protein is CASGQGSYGNQPQHF.

V usage is TRBV12-3 or TRBV12-4 and J usage is TRBJ2-1; D possibly corresponds to TRBD1 (5 bases). V was pared by 4 bases and J by 6 bases, with 13 bases between. This CDR3 has 14 residues. The CDR3 reads CASSSRATCNEQFF. CDR3 coding DNA: TGTGCCAGCAGTTCCAGGGCGACCTGCAATGAGCAGTTCTTC.

This clonotype was seen ten or more times. This rearrangement joins TRBV9 to TRBJ2-3; no clear D. Trimming removed 0 bases from V and 0 bases from J, with 5 bases in between. The CDR3 runs 14 residues. The germline CDR1 and CDR2 sequences are SGDLS and YYNGEE. CDR3 nucleotide sequence: TGTGCCAGCAGCGTAGACCTGAGCACAGATACGCAGTATTTT. It yields the protein CASSVDLSTDTQYF.

This clonotype came up a few times. V and J are TRBV29-1 and TRBJ2-7; D remains ambiguous. This CDR3 has 13 amino acids. Trimming stripped 3 bases from V and 2 bases from J, with 11 bases between. The V gene's germline CDR1 is SQVTM and CDR2 ANQGSEA. CDR3 region: CSVDLDGTYEQYF. CDR3 nucleotides: TGCAGCGTTGATTTGGACGGCACCTACGAGCAGTACTTC.

Remarks on this clonotype: No conserved phenylalanine or tryptophan ends this CDR3, so it is likely a read error. The DNA is left out, because the CDR3 cannot be placed on it with certainty; the CDR3 is given as TCRdb lists it. V usage is TRBV28 and J usage is TRBJ2-7; TRBD2 reflects the table's D call only, with no check against the DNA. Germline CDR1 reads MDHEN; CDR2 reads SYDVKM. The CDR3 contains 11 residues when both ends are counted. The CDR3 is CASSSTSGLAG.

The sample holds many counts of this clonotype. The chain combines TRBV5-1 with TRBJ2-2, with 14 bases aligning to TRBD2. Germline assignment: CDR1 SGHRS and CDR2 YFSETQ. This CDR3 comprises 16 residues. J was trimmed by 3 bases and V by 3 bases; bases with no gene match: 1. The CDR3 is CASSWTSGRHTGELFF. CDR3 nucleotides: TGCGCCAGCAGCTGGACTAGCGGGAGGCACACCGGGGAGCTGTTTTTT.

Only a few counts were recorded for this clonotype. The CDR3 region has the DNA TGTGCCAGCCTAATTAGGGGACAGGCGAATGAAAAACTGTTTTTT. Its protein is CASLIRGQANEKLFF. The chain joins TRBV5-8 to TRBJ1-4, with 8 bases lining up with TRBD1. The V and J ends lost 7 bases and 5 bases, in that order; junction bases with no gene match: 10. This CDR3 region has 15 residues. Germline V gene data show CDR1 as SGHTS and CDR2 as YDEGEE.

This clonotype came up many times. The chain is built from TRBV28 and TRBJ1-5; D call uncertain. V lost 5 bases and J lost 3, with 17 bases in between. The CDR3 length is 16 residues. Germline V gives CDR1 MDHEN, CDR2 SYDVKM. The CDR3 nucleotides are TGTGCCAGCAGTCTGGCGCCATGGGTCTACAATCAGCCCCAGCATTTT. The encoded protein is CASSLAPWVYNQPQHF.

This clonotype was detected ten times or more. J is TRBJ2-7 and V is TRBV5-1; no firm D call. Per germline, CDR1 SGHRS and CDR2 YFSETQ. The CDR3 is 15 amino acids. Trimming left V 2 bases short and J 5 bases short, with 17 bases between. CDR3: CASSFATNFYNEQYF. CDR3 sequence (DNA): TGCGCCAGCAGCTTTGCTACGAACTTCTACAACGAGCAGTACTTC.

This clonotype was counted ten times or more. The chain combines TRBV20-1 with TRBJ2-1; tentative D call: TRBD2 (5 bases). V dropped 3 bases and J dropped 0 bases, with 12 bases sitting between them. There are 15 residues in the CDR3. Germline V gene lookup returns CDR1 DFQATT and CDR2 SNEGSKA (reference sequence). The CDR3 sequence is CSARGLGSSYNEQFF. CDR3 nucleotides: TGCAGTGCTAGGGGATTAGGGAGCTCCTACAATGAGCAGTTCTTC.

This clonotype was counted at least ten times. The chain joins TRBV5-8 to TRBJ2-5; D possibly uses TRBD1 or TRBD2 (6 bases each). Trimming pared 5 bases from V and 4 bases from J, leaving 15 bases between. Germline V lookup: CDR1 SGHTS, CDR2 YDEGEE. The CDR3 runs to 14 residues. For the CDR3, the DNA is TGTGCCAGCAGGTTCTTAGGGGGGCGAGAGACCCAGTACTTC. It is translated as CASRFLGGRETQYF.

A note on this clonotype: One end of the junction varies from germline; a read error may be responsible. This rearrangement joins TRBV6-2 or TRBV6-3 to TRBJ2-1, with D perhaps matching TRBD1 (5 bases). The germline gives CDR1 MNHEY, CDR2 SVGEGT. The CDR3 covers 13 residues. The CDR3 DNA sequence: TGTGCCGGCAGGATACAGCAGGGTGATGAGCAGTTCTTC. Translation: CAGRIQQGDEQFF.

At least ten counts were recorded for this clonotype. This chain uses TRBV7-3 with TRBJ1-1, with TRBD1 as a possible D gene (5 bases). V shed 7 bases and J shed 4 bases, with 16 bases lying between them. The length of the CDR3 is 14 residues. Germline V gene lookup returns CDR1 SGHTA and CDR2 FQGTGA. CDR3 bases: TGTGCCAGCACCGACCACGGGGGATCCACTGAAGCTTTCTTT. Translated, it gives CASTDHGGSTEAFF.

This clonotype appeared many times. The rearrangement joins TRBV10-2 to TRBJ2-3; D gene uncertain. Between the trimmed V and J ends, which lost 2 bases and 3 bases, there was a span of 9 bases. Per the germline V gene, CDR1 is WSHSY and CDR2 is SAAADI. CDR3 length: 14 residues. The CDR3 sequence is CASSEKAETDTQYF. CDR3 nucleotides: TGCGCCAGCAGTGAGAAGGCGGAGACAGATACGCAGTATTTT.

This clonotype has ten or more counts. The CDR3 sequence: CASSFGAGNEQFF. CDR3 in DNA: TGTGCCAGCAGTTTCGGGGCGGGGAATGAGCAGTTCTTC. V and J are TRBV27 and TRBJ2-1; TRBD2 might be the D (6 bases). This CDR3 is built from 13 residues. V lost 3 bases and J lost 7, with 10 bases in between. Germline CDR1 reads MNHEY; CDR2 reads SMNVEV (reference sequence).

This clonotype was recorded many times. V is TRBV12-3 or TRBV12-4 and J is TRBJ2-7; TRBD1 matches at 8 bases. This CDR3 has 13 residues. J gave up 6 bases and V 2 bases, and 3 bases lay outside the gene matches. CDR3 amino acids: CASSLWTGLEQYF. For the CDR3, the DNA is TGTGCCAGCAGTTTATGGACAGGGCTCGAGCAGTACTTC.

This clonotype came up many times. The V gene is TRBV11-2, the J gene TRBJ2-5; D is unresolved. The CDR3 is made up of 16 amino acids. CDR1 is SGHAT and CDR2 is FQNNGV in the germline V gene. The ends were cut back, 1 base at V and 7 bases at J, with 19 bases in the middle. The CDR3 DNA sequence: TGTGCCAGCAGCTTAGTTAATTTTGACTCCCCGGGGACCCAGTACTTC. This sequence encodes CASSLVNFDSPGTQYF.

This chain connects TRBV29-1 to TRBJ2-7; 11 bases are shared with TRBD2. CDR3 length equals 17 residues. J was trimmed by 2 bases and V by 3 bases; bases with no gene match: 12. Per germline, CDR1 SQVTM and CDR2 ANQGSEA. The CDR3 protein is CSVENLGLAGGTYEQYF. The DNA for the CDR3 is TGCAGCGTTGAGAATTTGGGGCTAGCGGGAGGAACCTACGAGCAGTACTTC.

This clonotype was seen at least ten times. This sequence joins TRBV11-2 and TRBJ2-2; TRBD2 aligns across 7 bases. CDR3 length equals 17 residues. Trimming at V came to 2 bases and at J to 5 bases, leaving 11 bases not matched to a gene. CDR1 is SGHAT and CDR2 is FQNNGV in the germline V gene. CDR3 nucleotide sequence: TGTGCCAGCAGCTTATATGGCGGGAGCCCCCCGACCGGGGAGCTGTTTTTT. Its translation is CASSLYGGSPPTGELFF.

This clonotype was detected many times. This chain joins TRBV29-1 and TRBJ2-7, with 10 positions matching TRBD2. Germline CDR1 reads SQVTM; CDR2 reads ANQGSEA. CDR3 size: 15 residues. The V segment lost 1 base and the J segment 4 bases; nucleotides outside the gene matches: 7. CDR3 region: CSVEVTSGRDYEQYF. As DNA, the CDR3 is TGCAGCGTTGAAGTGACCAGCGGGAGGGATTACGAGCAGTACTTC.

This clonotype was observed many times. The chain links TRBV27 to TRBJ1-5, with 7 bases lining up with TRBD1. V trimming: 3 bases; J trimming: 8 bases; junction bases outside the gene matches: 10. This CDR3 has 15 amino acids. Germline V CDR1 and CDR2: MNHEY, SMNVEV (reference sequence). CDR3 coding DNA: TGTGCCAGCAGTTTGGACAGGACGGCTATGGAGCCCCAGCATTTT. Amino acids: CASSLDRTAMEPQHF.

This chain connects TRBV27 to TRBJ1-5; TRBD1 aligns across 8 bases. Germline V gene sequence: CDR1 MNHEY, CDR2 SMNVEV (reference sequence). This CDR3 comprises 15 residues. Unmatched junction bases numbered 10, after V lost 5 bases and J lost 7 bases. CDR3 nucleotide sequence: TGTGCCAGCAGTCCCGCAGGGGGCGTGTGGCAGCCCCAGCATTTT. Translated: CASSPAGGVWQPQHF.

This chain connects TRBV10-1 to TRBJ2-3; 9 positions match TRBD1. Looked up from germline, CDR1 is WNHNN and CDR2 is SYGVQD (reference sequence). The CDR3 consists of 15 residues. The ends lost 10 bases at V and 1 base at J; junction bases unmatched: 9. In nucleotides, the CDR3 is TGCGCCAACAGGCCGGGACAGGGCCGCACAGATACGCAGTATTTT. Its protein is CANRPGQGRTDTQYF.

This clonotype was picked up many times. The chain combines TRBV18 with TRBJ1-5, with unresolved D. Germline-derived CDR1 and CDR2 are KGHSH and LQKENI. The CDR3 has 14 residues. V was shortened by 0 bases and J by 0 bases, with 3 bases between the two germline ends. CDR3 amino acids: CASSPPYSNQPQHF. The CDR3 DNA is TGTGCCAGCTCACCACCGTATAGCAATCAGCCCCAGCATTTT.

Here the CDR3 DNA reads TGCGCCAGCAGTGAATGGGCAGAGCCCCAGCATTTT. Protein: CASSEWAEPQHF. This sequence joins TRBV10-2 and TRBJ1-5; no reliable D call. Trimming cost V 3 bases and J 8 bases, with 8 bases left between them. The CDR3 is made up of 12 amino acids. Germline loops: CDR1 WSHSY, CDR2 SAAADI.